This T cell receptor (beta chain) was sequenced during a study of patients and donors after allogeneic stem cell transplantation. TCRdb redid the calling of the RT-PCR reads with MiXCR, one entry per CDR3 protein. The sample consists of about a million distinct CDR3 sequences, more than 15% of them appearing once. This clonotype was seen more than once but under ten times. There are 13 residues in the CDR3. The ends lost 4 bases at V and 7 bases at J; junction bases unmatched: 5. Germline-derived CDR1 and CDR2 are KGHDR and SFDVKD. This chain joins TRBV24-1 and TRBJ1-1; TRBD1 matches 7 bases. The clonotype comes from a human donor who was either an allogeneic HSCT recipient or a stem cell or donor lymphocyte infusion donor (not recorded which). It is not recorded whose cells these are; they may come from a transplant donor. Sample: blood, either unsorted or a sorted T cell fraction (not recorded which). The CDR3 region is CATSETTGLEAFF. The DNA for the CDR3 is TGTGCCACCAGTGAGACGACAGGGCTTGAAGCTTTCTTT.